This TCR beta chain comes out of a study of blood T cells in healthy people across ages. Study-level information: Template switching caught about one barcoded beta molecule for each two T cells.

A word on this clonotype: Its matching antigen is unknown.

The use of a sample-barcoded 5' primer and a J-beta primer mix characterized a second PCR of about 7 to 12 cycles. Per sample, CDR3-containing paired-end reads numbered at least 2.5 million. TCRdb re-derived calls from the 5' RACE reads in MiXCR, one entry per CDR3 protein. Of 1.5 million to 1.9 million distinct CDR3 sequences listed, approximately 43% were seen once; the top ten hold around 4%. Regarding the study as a whole: A strong correlation between TCR beta diversity and naive T cell percentage was seen.

Germline CDR1 reads MNHEY; CDR2 reads SVGAGI. This CDR3 region has 14 residues. V trimming: 6 bases; J trimming: 7 bases; junction bases outside the gene matches: 8. The TCR was taken from a woman between 18 and 29 years old in good health. Sequencing input: blood. The genes are TRBV6-5 and TRBJ1-1, with 10 bases aligning to TRBD1. CDR3 loop: CASSKDRGIIEAFF. As DNA, the CDR3 is TGTGCCAGCAGCAAGGACAGGGGGATAATTGAAGCTTTCTTT.